This T cell receptor beta chain emerged from a study of T-cell memory formation after mild COVID-19. Background on the study: In these data, TCR clusters were largely donor specific. Broader study findings: Day 15 to 85 contractors were CD4/CD8 balanced; later expanders leaned CD4+. Certain responding clones were present in pre-infection memory, suggesting participation of cross-reactive memory.

5'RACE with constant-segment primers built TCRalpha and TCRbeta cDNA libraries with UMIs. TCRdb redid the calling of the 5' RACE reads with MiXCR, one entry per CDR3 protein. In the table there are 250,000 to 300,000 distinct CDR3 sequences, about a sixth of which are singletons. The CDR3 loop spans 13 amino acids. V gave up 2 bases and J gave up 6 bases, with 11 bases separating them. Germline lookup yields CDR1 DFQATT and CDR2 SNEGSKA (reference sequence). About this clonotype itself: Its antigen is currently unknown.

The TCR originated in a man in his late teens or twenties who had mild COVID-19 (a few samples of this study predate the infection). Cell type and time point are not known. Material for sequencing was PBMCs or a T cell subset sorted from them (not recorded which). This chain joins TRBV20-1 and TRBJ2-1; possible D gene TRBD2, 5 bases. CDR3 residues: CSARKELVNEQFF. The CDR3 bases are TGCAGTGCTAGAAAAGAACTAGTCAATGAGCAGTTCTTC.